The next 32 T cell receptor beta chains were all read from a single sample in a study of chemoradiotherapy in HPV16-positive cancers. The protocol was immunoSEQ multiplex PCR, while the TCRdb copy is restricted to in-frame clones and leaves out a portion. The sample shows some 1,600 clones, roughly 92% of them seen only once. Sample: tumor tissue, taken from a patient who underwent chemoradiotherapy. The receptors stem from a human donor with HPV-associated anogenital cancer.

V is TRBV5-5 and J is TRBJ2-7, with D possibly matching TRBD2 (6 bases). The CDR3 has 15 residues. CDR1 and CDR2 (germline): SGHKS, YYEKEE (reference sequence). The germline V and J ends were trimmed by 4 bases and 4 bases, with 18 bases remaining between them. The CDR3 DNA reads as TGTGCCAGCAGCCCTAGTTGGGGTCGGGGGTACGAGCAGTACTTC. Protein product: CASSPSWGRGYEQYF.

This sequence joins TRBV5-1 and TRBJ2-6, with 8 bases matching TRBD1. Germline V gene data show CDR1 as SGHRS and CDR2 as YFSETQ. Unmatched junction bases numbered 21, after V lost 3 bases and J lost 4 bases. The CDR3 covers 21 residues. This CDR3 is CASSWGAGQGVLGRGANVLTF. The CDR3 DNA sequence: TGCGCCAGCAGCTGGGGGGCTGGACAGGGAGTCTTGGGTAGAGGGGCCAACGTCCTGACTTTC.

The chain carries TRBV5-4 and TRBJ2-7; 7 bases are a match to TRBD2. Germline CDR1 reads SGHNT; CDR2 reads YYREEE (reference sequence). The CDR3 is made up of 15 amino acids. The V and J ends lost 0 bases and 2 bases, in that order; junction bases with no gene match: 5. The CDR3 sequence: CASSLAGGTAYEQYF. The CDR3 DNA follows: TGTGCCAGCAGCTTGGCCGGGGGGACTGCCTACGAGCAGTACTTC.

V gene TRBV5-6 combines with J gene TRBJ2-7; 10 positions agree with TRBD2. CDR3 length: 16 amino acids. Germline V gene sequence: CDR1 SGHDT, CDR2 YYEEEE. Germline trimming cut 4 bases from V and 1 base from J; bases unmatched to any gene: 8. The CDR3 reads CASSRFVAGGSYEQYF. As DNA, the CDR3 is TGTGCCAGCAGCAGGTTCGTAGCGGGGGGATCCTACGAGCAGTACTTC. Looking up the rest from reference TRBV5-6 and TRBJ2-7 gives the full variable domain: DAGVTQSPTHLIKTRGQQVTLRCSPKSGHDTVSWYQQALGQGPQFIFQYYEEEERQRGNFPDRFSGHQFPNYSSELNVNALLLGDSALYLCASSRFVAGGSYEQYFGPGTRLTVT.

The chain combines TRBV9 with TRBJ2-1, with TRBD2 matching 11 bases. This CDR3 spans 15 amino acids. Germline V gives CDR1 SGDLS, CDR2 YYNGEE. J gave up 12 bases and V 4 bases, and 12 bases lay outside the gene matches. CDR3 sequence reads: CASSLNSGGAGGQFF. The CDR3 DNA is TGTGCCAGCAGCTTAAATAGCGGGGGGGCCGGTGGGCAGTTCTTC.

This chain links TRBV5-5 with TRBJ1-2; D remains unclear. This CDR3 region has 13 residues. Trimming pared 0 bases from V and 4 bases from J, leaving 7 bases between. Per germline, CDR1 SGHKS and CDR2 YYEKEE (reference sequence). CDR3 bases: TGTGCCAGCAGCTTGGGGGGTGGCTATGGCTACACCTTC. Amino acids: CASSLGGGYGYTF. Using reference TRBV5-5 and TRBJ1-2 for the parts outside the CDR3, the full variable domain is DAGVTQSPTHLIKTRGQQVTLRCSPISGHKSVSWYQQVLGQGPQFIFQYYEKEERGRGNFPDRFSARQFPNYSSELNVNALLLGDSALYLCASSLGGGYGYTFGSGTRLTVV.

The gene calls are TRBV2 and TRBJ2-3; D gene uncertain. The V end was cut by 6 bases, the J end by 5 bases, with 15 bases between. The CDR3 consists of 14 residues. Germline loops: CDR1 SNHLY, CDR2 FYNNEI. In DNA form, the CDR3 reads TGTGCCAGCAGATGGTCCATAGGTGAAGATACGCAGTATTTT. Its translation is CASRWSIGEDTQYF.

The rearrangement links TRBV4-3 to TRBJ2-3; D perhaps matches TRBD2 (7 bases). The CDR3 runs 16 residues. Trimming took 2 bases from V and 4 from J, leaving 16 bases between them. The germline CDR1 and CDR2 sequences are LGHNA and YSLEER. The CDR3 loop reads CASSQTSVGAPDTQYF. The CDR3 region has the DNA TGCGCCAGCAGCCAAACTAGCGTGGGGGCCCCAGATACGCAGTATTTT.

The chain carries TRBV2 and TRBJ1-1; TRBD1 agrees at 7 bases. The germline gives CDR1 SNHLY, CDR2 FYNNEI. V lost 10 bases to trimming and J lost 5 bases; unmatched junction nucleotides: 16. The CDR3 contains 15 residues. The CDR3 DNA reads TGTGCCACTGAAAACTCAAGGGGGCCGGGAACTGAAGCTTTCTTT. Its translation: CATENSRGPGTEAFF. Looking up the rest from reference TRBV2 and TRBJ1-1 gives the full variable domain: EPEVTQTPSHQVTQMGQEVILRCVPISNHLYFYWYRQILGQKVEFLVSFYNNEISEKSEIFDDQFSVERPDGSNFTLKIRSTKLEDSAMYFCATENSRGPGTEAFFGQGTRLTVV.

This clone has just a few counts. The gene calls are TRBV6-5 and TRBJ1-6; tentatively, D is TRBD1 (5 bases). V lost 7 bases, J lost 7 bases, and 14 bases lay in between. Per germline, CDR1 MNHEY and CDR2 SVGAGI. The CDR3 has 14 residues. CDR3 in DNA: TGTGCCAGCACTACCGGGACGTGGAATTCACCCCTCCACTTT. It codes for CASTTGTWNSPLHF.

CDR3 amino acids: CASSDIGVGYYEQYF. CDR3 sequence (DNA): TGTGCCAGCAGCGATATTGGGGTGGGATACTACGAGCAGTACTTC. The V call is TRBV6-1, the J call TRBJ2-7; D unclear. V shed 6 bases and J shed 3 bases, with 18 bases lying between them. The CDR3 length is 15 residues. The germline gives CDR1 MNHNS, CDR2 SASEGT.

The table lists this clone with a count of one. The J gene is TRBJ2-2, the V gene TRBV30; D perhaps matches TRBD2 (5 bases). The CDR3 is 17 residues long. Trimming stripped 1 base from V and 2 bases from J, with 17 bases between. Per the germline V gene, CDR1 is GTSNPN and CDR2 is SVGIG (reference sequence). The CDR3 DNA sequence: TGTGCCTGGAGTGCCTCTAGGACTTTCCTTAACACCGGGGAGCTGTTTTTT. Translation: CAWSASRTFLNTGELFF.

The chain employs TRBV5-6 and TRBJ1-4, with a weak D call TRBD1 (6 bases). The CDR3 has 14 residues. The germline V gene encodes CDR1 SGHDT and CDR2 YYEEEE. Trimming took off 1 base at V and 7 bases at J, with 11 bases between the two ends. The CDR3 sequence is CASSLPGEAEKLFF. DNA for the CDR3: TGTGCCAGCAGCTTGCCAGGGGAAGCTGAAAAACTGTTTTTT.

This chain connects TRBV19 to TRBJ2-2; the D is unclear. The CDR3 sequence is 16 residues long. Trimming removed 6 bases at V and 4 bases at J, with 18 bases between. Germline assignment: CDR1 LNHDA and CDR2 SQIVND (reference sequence). The chain's CDR3 is CASRSGTFTPTGELFF. DNA for the CDR3: TGTGCCAGTAGAAGTGGTACATTCACCCCCACCGGGGAGCTGTTTTTT.

The CDR3 loop is CASRLSGGGNNEQFF. The DNA for the CDR3 is TGTGCCAGCAGGCTTAGCGGGGGGGGAAACAATGAGCAGTTCTTC. The V and J genes are TRBV11-3 and TRBJ2-1; 11 bases align to TRBD2. The CDR3 length is 15 residues. The ends lost 6 bases at V and 5 bases at J; junction bases unmatched: 6. Germline assignment: CDR1 SGHNT and CDR2 YENEEA.

This rearrangement joins TRBV28 to TRBJ2-5, with 14 nucleotides matching TRBD2. Germline-derived CDR1 and CDR2 are MDHEN and SYDVKM. V lost 6 bases to trimming and J lost 5 bases; unmatched junction nucleotides: 8. This CDR3 is built from 16 residues. CDR3 in amino acids: CASRRGTSGSTETQYF. In DNA, the CDR3 is TGTGCCAGCAGGCGGGGGACTAGCGGGAGTACTGAGACCCAGTACTTC.

V is TRBV2 and J is TRBJ1-5, with D uncertain. Germline CDR1 reads SNHLY; CDR2 reads FYNNEI. The CDR3 is 15 residues long. Trimming left V 4 bases short and J 0 bases short, with 10 bases between. CDR3 in amino acids: CASSVISNSNQPQHF. CDR3 DNA sequence: TGTGCCAGCAGTGTAATCAGTAATAGCAATCAGCCCCAGCATTTT.

CDR3 residues: CAWSLGVFAGQETQYF. The CDR3 DNA reads TGTGCCTGGAGTCTGGGTGTGTTCGCGGGACAAGAGACCCAGTACTTC. The V gene is TRBV30, the J gene TRBJ2-5; D perhaps matches TRBD2 (6 bases). Germline V CDR1 and CDR2: GTSNPN, SVGIG (reference sequence). Trimming stripped 2 bases from V and 2 bases from J, with 18 bases between. This CDR3 is built from 16 residues.

The chain employs TRBV19 and TRBJ1-5, with 8 bases that match TRBD1. J gave up 9 bases and V 5 bases, and 3 bases lay outside the gene matches. CDR3 size: 12 residues. Germline CDR1 and CDR2: LNHDA and SQIVND (reference sequence). CDR3 coding DNA: TGTGCCAGTAGTGCCACAGGGGGGCCCCAGCATTTT. This translates into CASSATGGPQHF.

The V and J genes are TRBV6-1 and TRBJ1-2, with D perhaps TRBD1 (5 bases). The CDR3 spans 14 residues. V was trimmed by 6 bases and J by 4 bases, leaving 15 bases between them. Looked up from germline, CDR1 is MNHNS and CDR2 is SASEGT. The CDR3 DNA reads as TGTGCCAGCAGCCGGACGGGACCCGGCTATGGCTACACCTTC. It yields the protein CASSRTGPGYGYTF.

The chain couples TRBV11-2 to TRBJ2-5, with D unresolved. This CDR3 has 12 amino acids. Germline V gene lookup returns CDR1 SGHAT and CDR2 FQNNGV. V was clipped by 5 bases and J by 2 bases, with 6 bases between them. The CDR3 DNA reads as TGTGCCAGCAGCCCGTATCAAGAGACCCAGTACTTC. Its translation is CASSPYQETQYF. The variable domain in full, with the rest retrieved from reference TRBV11-2 and TRBJ2-5, is EAGVAQSPRYKIIEKRQSVAFWCNPISGHATLYWYQQILGQGPKLLIQFQNNGVVDDSQLPKDRFSAERLKGVDSTLKIQPAKLEDSAVYLCASSPYQETQYFGPGTRLLVL.

The V and J genes are TRBV5-1 and TRBJ2-1, with TRBD1 matching 7 bases. Germline V lookup: CDR1 SGHRS, CDR2 YFSETQ. This CDR3 is 11 amino acids long. V lost 5 bases to trimming and J lost 8 bases; unmatched junction nucleotides: 1. The chain's CDR3 is CASRTGYEQFF. The CDR3 DNA is TGCGCCAGCAGGACAGGGTATGAGCAGTTCTTC. Full variable domain (remainder filled in from reference TRBV5-1 and TRBJ2-1): KAGVTQTPRYLIKTRGQQVTLSCSPISGHRSVSWYQQTPGQGLQFLFEYFSETQRNKGNFPGRFSGRQFSNSRSEMNVSTLELGDSALYLCASRTGYEQFFGPGTRLTVL.

The chain is built from TRBV12-5 and TRBJ1-6; D remains unclear. The CDR3 contains 13 residues. V lost 0 bases and J 9 bases, leaving 6 bases between the germline ends. Looked up from germline, CDR1 is LGHNT and CDR2 is FRNRAP. The CDR3 is CASGLVLGSPLHF. DNA of the CDR3: TGTGCTAGTGGTTTGGTACTAGGTTCACCCCTCCACTTT.

The chain has TRBV2 and TRBJ1-5; TRBD1 agrees at 10 bases. With 5 bases clipped from V and 1 base from J, the junction kept 8 bases outside the gene matches. Germline values: CDR1 SNHLY, CDR2 FYNNEI. The CDR3 runs 17 residues. CDR3 in DNA: TGTGCCAGCAGTTCCGGGACAGGGGTCCGGAGCAATCAGCCCCAGCATTTT. Translation gives CASSSGTGVRSNQPQHF.

The V gene is TRBV2, the J gene TRBJ2-4; perhaps TRBD2 as D (6 bases). The CDR3 totals 15 residues. CDR1 is SNHLY and CDR2 is FYNNEI in the germline V gene. V was clipped by 2 bases and J by 0 bases, with 8 bases between them. The CDR3 DNA reads TGTGCCAGCAGTGAATCGGGAGTAGCCAAAAACATTCAGTACTTC. Protein sequence: CASSESGVAKNIQYF.

The CDR3 is CASSSGTGGSYGYTF. The CDR3 nucleotides read TGTGCCAGCAGCTCCGGGACAGGGGGCAGCTATGGCTACACCTTC. The chain combines TRBV7-6 with TRBJ1-2; 12 bases agree with TRBD1. The CDR3 is 15 residues long. Germline lookup yields CDR1 SGHVS and CDR2 FNYEAQ. Unmatched junction bases numbered 4, after V lost 4 bases and J lost 4 bases.

The chain employs TRBV5-6 and TRBJ2-7, with D tentatively TRBD1 (6 bases). The CDR3 is made up of 17 amino acids. Trimming shortened V by 4 bases and J by 5 bases, and 25 bases separated the two germline ends. The germline CDR1 and CDR2 sequences are SGHDT and YYEEEE. Here the CDR3 reads CASSVLVGTPIRNEQYF. CDR3 sequence (DNA): TGTGCCAGCAGCGTCTTGGTGGGGACACCCATCAGAAACGAGCAGTACTTC.

The gene calls are TRBV30 and TRBJ2-5, with no clear D. V lost 0 bases and J lost 4, with 9 bases in between. CDR1 and CDR2 from the germline V gene are GTSNPN and SVGIG (reference sequence). This CDR3 is 13 amino acids long. The CDR3 region is CAWSVRVRETQYF. For the CDR3, the DNA is TGTGCCTGGAGTGTACGTGTCCGAGAGACCCAGTACTTC. Based on the CDR3 plus reference TRBV30 and TRBJ2-5, the full variable domain is SQTIHQWPATLVQPVGSPLSLECTVEGTSNPNLYWYRQAAGRGLQLLFYSVGIGQISSEVPQNLSASRPQDRQFILSSKKLLLSDSGFYLCAWSVRVRETQYFGPGTRLLVL.

The chain carries TRBV4-1 and TRBJ1-1; D gene unclear. This CDR3 spans 15 amino acids. V was cut by 1 base and J by 4 bases, with 13 bases left in between. Germline CDR1 reads MGHRA; CDR2 reads YSYEKL. The CDR3 region has the DNA TGCGCCAGCAGCCAAGTGGGATGGGAACTCACTGAAGCTTTCTTT. Translated, it gives CASSQVGWELTEAFF.

The rearrangement links TRBV2 to TRBJ2-2, with TRBD2 matching over 10 bases. Germline V gene sequence: CDR1 SNHLY, CDR2 FYNNEI. This CDR3 spans 17 amino acids. V shed 7 bases, J shed 3 bases, and the junction held 11 bases outside the gene matches. The CDR3 nucleotides read TGTGCCAGCACAACAGCGGGAGGGGCGGGGCACACCGGGGAGCTGTTTTTT. This sequence encodes CASTTAGGAGHTGELFF.

The rearrangement uses TRBV29-1 and TRBJ2-7; 8 bases agree with TRBD1. The V gene's germline CDR1 is SQVTM and CDR2 ANQGSEA. Germline trimming cut 5 bases from V and 0 bases from J; bases unmatched to any gene: 6. The CDR3 totals 14 residues. The CDR3 sequence: CSVSGQGSSYEQYF. CDR3 coding DNA: TGCAGCGTTTCCGGACAGGGTAGCTCCTACGAGCAGTACTTC.

The rearrangement links TRBV9 to TRBJ2-3; 8 bases map to TRBD1. CDR1 is SGDLS, CDR2 YYNGEE, per germline. Trimming at V came to 3 bases and at J to 7 bases, leaving 16 bases not matched to a gene. This CDR3 contains 17 residues. CDR3 nucleotides: TGTGCCAGCAGCGCGCTTCCGGGGCAGGGGGCGCAATATACGCAGTATTTT. It encodes CASSALPGQGAQYTQYF.